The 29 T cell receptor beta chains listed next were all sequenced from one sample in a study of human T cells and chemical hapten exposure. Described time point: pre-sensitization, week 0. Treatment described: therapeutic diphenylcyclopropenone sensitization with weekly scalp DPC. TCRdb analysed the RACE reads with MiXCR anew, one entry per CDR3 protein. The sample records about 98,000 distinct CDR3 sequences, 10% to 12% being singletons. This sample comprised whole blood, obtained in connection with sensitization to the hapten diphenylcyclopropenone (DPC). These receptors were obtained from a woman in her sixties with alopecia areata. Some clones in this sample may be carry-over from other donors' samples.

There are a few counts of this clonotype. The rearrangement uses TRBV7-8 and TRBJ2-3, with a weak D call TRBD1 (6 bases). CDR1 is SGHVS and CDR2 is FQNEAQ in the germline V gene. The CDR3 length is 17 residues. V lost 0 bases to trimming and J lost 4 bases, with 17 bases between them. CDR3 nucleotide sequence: TGTGCCAGCAGCTTAGCGCCCCCCCTCAGGGGATCAGATACGCAGTATTTT. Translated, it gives CASSLAPPLRGSDTQYF.

This CDR3 is CSVDDRGNTEAFF. As DNA, the CDR3 is TGCAGCGTTGACGACAGGGGGAACACTGAAGCTTTCTTT. The J gene is TRBJ1-1, the V gene TRBV29-1, with TRBD1 identical over 8 bases. Per germline, CDR1 SQVTM and CDR2 ANQGSEA. This CDR3 spans 13 amino acids. V was clipped by 3 bases and J by 1 base; unmatched bases: 1.

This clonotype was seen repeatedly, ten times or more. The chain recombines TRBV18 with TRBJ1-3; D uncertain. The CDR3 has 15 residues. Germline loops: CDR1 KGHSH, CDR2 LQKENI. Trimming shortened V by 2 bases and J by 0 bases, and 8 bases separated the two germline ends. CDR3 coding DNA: TGTGCCAGCTCACCAGCGATGAGCTCTGGAAACACCATATATTTT. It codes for CASSPAMSSGNTIYF.

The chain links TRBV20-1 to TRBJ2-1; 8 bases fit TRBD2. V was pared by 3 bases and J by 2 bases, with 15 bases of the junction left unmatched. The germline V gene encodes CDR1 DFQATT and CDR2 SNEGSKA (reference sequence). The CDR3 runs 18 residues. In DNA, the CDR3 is TGCAGTGCTAGGGCGAACTTTCTAGCGGGCGGCACCTACAATGAGCAGTTCTTC. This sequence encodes CSARANFLAGGTYNEQFF.

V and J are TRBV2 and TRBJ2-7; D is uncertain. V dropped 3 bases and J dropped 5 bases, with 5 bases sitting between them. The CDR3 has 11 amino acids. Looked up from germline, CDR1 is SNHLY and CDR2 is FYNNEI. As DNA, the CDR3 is TGTGCCAGCAGTGATGGAAACGAGCAGTACTTC. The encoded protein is CASSDGNEQYF. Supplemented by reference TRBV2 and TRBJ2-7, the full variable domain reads EPEVTQTPSHQVTQMGQEVILRCVPISNHLYFYWYRQILGQKVEFLVSFYNNEISEKSEIFDDQFSVERPDGSNFTLKIRSTKLEDSAMYFCASSDGNEQYFGPGTRLTVT.

CDR3 amino acids: CASSPAKHSYEQYF. DNA of the CDR3: TGCGCCAGCTCCCCCGCCAAACACTCCTACGAGCAGTACTTC. This chain joins TRBV10-1 and TRBJ2-7; no definite D call. The V gene's germline CDR1 is WNHNN and CDR2 SYGVQD (reference sequence). Trimming took 8 bases from V and 0 from J, leaving 14 bases between them. The CDR3 loop spans 14 amino acids.

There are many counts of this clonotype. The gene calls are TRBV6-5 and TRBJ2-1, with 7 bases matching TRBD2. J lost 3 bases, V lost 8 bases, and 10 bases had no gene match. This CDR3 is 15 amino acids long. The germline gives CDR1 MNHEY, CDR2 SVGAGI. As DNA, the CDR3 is TGTGCCAGCTCACGAGGCGGGGGAGGCTACAATGAGCAGTTCTTC. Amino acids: CASSRGGGGYNEQFF.

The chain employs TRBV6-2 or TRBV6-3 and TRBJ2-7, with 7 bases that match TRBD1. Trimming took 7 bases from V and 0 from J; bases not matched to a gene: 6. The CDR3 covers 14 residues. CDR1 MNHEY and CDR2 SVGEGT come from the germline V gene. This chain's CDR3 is CASMRDSFSYEQYF. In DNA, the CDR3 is TGTGCCAGCATGAGGGACAGCTTCTCCTACGAGCAGTACTTC.

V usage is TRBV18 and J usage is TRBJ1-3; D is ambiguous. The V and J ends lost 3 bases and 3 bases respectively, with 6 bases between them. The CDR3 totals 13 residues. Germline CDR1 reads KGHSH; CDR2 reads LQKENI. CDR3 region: CASSPTDGNTIYF. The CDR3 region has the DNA TGTGCCAGCTCACCGACGGATGGAAACACCATATATTTT.

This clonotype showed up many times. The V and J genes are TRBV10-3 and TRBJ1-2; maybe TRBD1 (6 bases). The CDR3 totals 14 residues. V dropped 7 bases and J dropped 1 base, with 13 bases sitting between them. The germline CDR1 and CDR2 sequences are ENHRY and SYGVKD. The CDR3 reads CAINAGQSNYGYTF. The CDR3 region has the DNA TGTGCCATCAACGCCGGACAGAGTAACTATGGCTACACCTTC.

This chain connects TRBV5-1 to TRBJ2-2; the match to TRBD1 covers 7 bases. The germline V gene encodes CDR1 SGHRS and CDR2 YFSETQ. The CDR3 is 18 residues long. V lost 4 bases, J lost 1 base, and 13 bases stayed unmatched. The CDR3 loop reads CASSRLNRDSLNTGELFF. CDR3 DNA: TGCGCCAGCAGCCGCCTCAACCGGGACAGCTTGAACACCGGGGAGCTGTTTTTT. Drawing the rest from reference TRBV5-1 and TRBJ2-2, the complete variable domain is KAGVTQTPRYLIKTRGQQVTLSCSPISGHRSVSWYQQTPGQGLQFLFEYFSETQRNKGNFPGRFSGRQFSNSRSEMNVSTLELGDSALYLCASSRLNRDSLNTGELFFGEGSRLTVL.

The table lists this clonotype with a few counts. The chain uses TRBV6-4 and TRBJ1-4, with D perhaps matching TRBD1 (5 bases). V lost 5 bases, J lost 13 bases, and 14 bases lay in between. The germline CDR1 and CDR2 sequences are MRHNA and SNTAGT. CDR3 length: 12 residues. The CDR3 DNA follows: TGTGCCAGCAGTCCCGGTAGCGGGGCACTGTTTTTT. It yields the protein CASSPGSGALFF.

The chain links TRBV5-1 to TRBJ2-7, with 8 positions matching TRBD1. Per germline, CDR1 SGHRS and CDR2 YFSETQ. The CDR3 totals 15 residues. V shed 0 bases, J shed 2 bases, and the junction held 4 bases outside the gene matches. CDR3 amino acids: CASSLAQGATYEQYF. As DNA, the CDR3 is TGCGCCAGCAGCTTGGCGCAGGGGGCGACCTACGAGCAGTACTTC.

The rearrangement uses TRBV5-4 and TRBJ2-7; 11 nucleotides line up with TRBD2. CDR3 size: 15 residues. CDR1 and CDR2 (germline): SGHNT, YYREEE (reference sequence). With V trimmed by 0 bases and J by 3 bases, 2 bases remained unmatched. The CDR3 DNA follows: TGTGCCAGCAGCTTGGATAGCGGGGGGGTCTACGAGCAGTACTTC. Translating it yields CASSLDSGGVYEQYF.

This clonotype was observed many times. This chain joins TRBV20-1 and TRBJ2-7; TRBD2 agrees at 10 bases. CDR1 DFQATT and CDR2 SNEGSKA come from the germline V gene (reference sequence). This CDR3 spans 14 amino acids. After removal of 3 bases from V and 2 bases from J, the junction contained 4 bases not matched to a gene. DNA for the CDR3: TGCAGTGCTAGGATAGCGGGGGGCACCTACGAGCAGTACTTC. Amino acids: CSARIAGGTYEQYF.

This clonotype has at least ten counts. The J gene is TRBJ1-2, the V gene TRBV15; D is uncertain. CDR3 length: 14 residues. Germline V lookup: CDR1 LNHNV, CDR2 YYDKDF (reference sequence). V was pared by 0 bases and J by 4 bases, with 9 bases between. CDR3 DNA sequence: TGTGCCACCAGCAGAGATCTCCAGACCTATGGCTACACCTTC. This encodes CATSRDLQTYGYTF.

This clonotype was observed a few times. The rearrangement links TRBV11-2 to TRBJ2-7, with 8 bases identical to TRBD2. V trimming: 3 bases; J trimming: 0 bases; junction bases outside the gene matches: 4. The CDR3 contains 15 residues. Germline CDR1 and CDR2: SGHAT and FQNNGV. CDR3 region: CASSFPRGGSYEQYF. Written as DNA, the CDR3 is TGTGCCAGCAGCTTTCCCCGGGGGGGCTCCTACGAGCAGTACTTC.

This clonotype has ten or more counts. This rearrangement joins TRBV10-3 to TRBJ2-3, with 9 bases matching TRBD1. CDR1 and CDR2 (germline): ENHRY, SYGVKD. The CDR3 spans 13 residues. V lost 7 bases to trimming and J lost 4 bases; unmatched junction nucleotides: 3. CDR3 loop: CAIMGQGADTQYF. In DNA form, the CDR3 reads TGTGCCATCATGGGACAGGGCGCAGATACGCAGTATTTT.

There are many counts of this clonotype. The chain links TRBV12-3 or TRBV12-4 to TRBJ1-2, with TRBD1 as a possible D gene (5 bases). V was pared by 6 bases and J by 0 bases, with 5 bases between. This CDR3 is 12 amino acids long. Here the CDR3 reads CASRGPNYGYTF. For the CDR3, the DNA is TGTGCCAGCAGGGGACCTAACTATGGCTACACCTTC.

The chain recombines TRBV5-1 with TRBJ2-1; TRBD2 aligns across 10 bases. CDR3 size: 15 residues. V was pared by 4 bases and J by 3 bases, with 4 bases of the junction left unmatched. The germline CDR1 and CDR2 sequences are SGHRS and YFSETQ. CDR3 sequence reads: CASSPSGGDYNEQFF. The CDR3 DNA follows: TGCGCCAGCAGCCCAAGCGGGGGGGACTACAATGAGCAGTTCTTC.

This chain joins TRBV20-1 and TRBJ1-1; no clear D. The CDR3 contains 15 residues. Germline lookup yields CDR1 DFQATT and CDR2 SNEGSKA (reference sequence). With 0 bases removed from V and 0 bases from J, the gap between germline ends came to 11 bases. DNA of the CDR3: TGCAGTGCTAGAGAGAGACATAGGTTGAACACTGAAGCTTTCTTT. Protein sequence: CSARERHRLNTEAFF.

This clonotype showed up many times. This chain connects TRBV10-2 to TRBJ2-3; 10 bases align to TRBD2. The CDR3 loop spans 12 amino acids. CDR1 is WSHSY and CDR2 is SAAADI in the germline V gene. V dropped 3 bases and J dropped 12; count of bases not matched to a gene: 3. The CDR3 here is CASSDLAGAQYF. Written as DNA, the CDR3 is TGCGCCAGCAGTGATCTAGCGGGGGCCCAGTATTTT.

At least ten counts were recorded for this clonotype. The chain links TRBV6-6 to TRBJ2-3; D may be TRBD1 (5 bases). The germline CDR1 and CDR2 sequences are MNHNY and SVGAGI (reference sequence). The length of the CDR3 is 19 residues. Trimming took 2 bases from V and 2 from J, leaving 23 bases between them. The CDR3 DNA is TGTGCCAGCAGTTACCCCATCCAGGGCAGGGCGGAAATCACAGATACGCAGTATTTT. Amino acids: CASSYPIQGRAEITDTQYF.

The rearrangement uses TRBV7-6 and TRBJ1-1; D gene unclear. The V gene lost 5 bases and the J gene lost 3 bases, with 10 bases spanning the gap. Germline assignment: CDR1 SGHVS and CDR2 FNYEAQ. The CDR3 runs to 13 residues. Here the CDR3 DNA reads TGTGCCAGCAGCCGGTCTTGGGACACTGAAGCTTTCTTT. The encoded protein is CASSRSWDTEAFF.

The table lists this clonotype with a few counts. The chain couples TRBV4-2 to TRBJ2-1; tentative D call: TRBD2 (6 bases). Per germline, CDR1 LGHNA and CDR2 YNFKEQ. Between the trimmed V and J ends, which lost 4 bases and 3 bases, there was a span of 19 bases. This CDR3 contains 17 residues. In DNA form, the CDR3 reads TGTGCCAGCAGCCTAGGGAATCCGGGGGAGATCTACAATGAGCAGTTCTTC. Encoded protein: CASSLGNPGEIYNEQFF.

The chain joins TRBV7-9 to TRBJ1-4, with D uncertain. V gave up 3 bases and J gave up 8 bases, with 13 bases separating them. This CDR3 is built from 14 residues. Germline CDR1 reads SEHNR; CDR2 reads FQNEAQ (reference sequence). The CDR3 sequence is CASSFSAKREKLFF. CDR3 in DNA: TGTGCCAGCAGCTTTTCGGCAAAACGGGAAAAACTGTTTTTT.

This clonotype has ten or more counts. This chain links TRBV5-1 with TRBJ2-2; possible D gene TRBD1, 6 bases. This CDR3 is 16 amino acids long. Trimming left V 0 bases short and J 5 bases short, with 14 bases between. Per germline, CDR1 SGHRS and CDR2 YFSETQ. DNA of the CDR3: TGCGCCAGCAGCTTGGCCAGAGACAGGCGGACCGGGGAGCTGTTTTTT. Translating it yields CASSLARDRRTGELFF.

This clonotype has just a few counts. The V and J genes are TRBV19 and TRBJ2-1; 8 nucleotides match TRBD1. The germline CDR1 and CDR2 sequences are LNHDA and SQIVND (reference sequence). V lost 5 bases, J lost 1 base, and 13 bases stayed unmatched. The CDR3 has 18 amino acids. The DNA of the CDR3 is TGTGCCAGTAGTCCCCATGGACAGGGACGGTTGTCCTACAATGAGCAGTTCTTC. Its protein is CASSPHGQGRLSYNEQFF.

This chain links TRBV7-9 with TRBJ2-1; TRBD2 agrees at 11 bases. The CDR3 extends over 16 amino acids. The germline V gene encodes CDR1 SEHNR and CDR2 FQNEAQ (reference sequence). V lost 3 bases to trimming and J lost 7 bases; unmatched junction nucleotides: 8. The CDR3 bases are TGTGCCAGCAGCTTTCGACTAGCGGGGACGGGTAATGAGCAGTTCTTC. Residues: CASSFRLAGTGNEQFF.